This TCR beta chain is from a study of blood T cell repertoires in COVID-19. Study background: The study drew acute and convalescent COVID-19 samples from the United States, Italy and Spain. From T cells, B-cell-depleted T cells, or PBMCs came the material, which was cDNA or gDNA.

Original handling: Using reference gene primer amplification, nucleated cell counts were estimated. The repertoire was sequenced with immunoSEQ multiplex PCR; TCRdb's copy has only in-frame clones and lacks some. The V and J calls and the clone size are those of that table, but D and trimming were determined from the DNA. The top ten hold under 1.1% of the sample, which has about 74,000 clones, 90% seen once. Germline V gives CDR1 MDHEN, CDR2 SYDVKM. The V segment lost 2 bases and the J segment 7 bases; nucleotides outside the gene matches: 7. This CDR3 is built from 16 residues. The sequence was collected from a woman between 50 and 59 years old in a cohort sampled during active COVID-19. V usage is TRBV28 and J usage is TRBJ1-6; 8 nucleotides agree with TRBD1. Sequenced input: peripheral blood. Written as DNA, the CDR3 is TGTGCCAGCAGTTTAGACAGGGGCCCCCCCAATTCACCCCTCCACTTT. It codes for CASSLDRGPPNSPLHF.